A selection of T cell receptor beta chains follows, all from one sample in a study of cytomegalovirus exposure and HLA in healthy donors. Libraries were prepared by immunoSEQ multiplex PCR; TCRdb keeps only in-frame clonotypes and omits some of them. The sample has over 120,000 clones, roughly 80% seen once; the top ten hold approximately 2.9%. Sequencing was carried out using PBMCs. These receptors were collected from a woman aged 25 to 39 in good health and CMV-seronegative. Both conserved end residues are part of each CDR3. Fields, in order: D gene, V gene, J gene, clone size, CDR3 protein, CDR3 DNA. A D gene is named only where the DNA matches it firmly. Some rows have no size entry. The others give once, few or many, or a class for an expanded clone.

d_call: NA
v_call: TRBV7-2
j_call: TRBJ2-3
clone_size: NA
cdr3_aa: CASSFSADTQYF
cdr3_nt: TGTGCCAGCAGCTTCTCCGCAGATACGCAGTATTTT

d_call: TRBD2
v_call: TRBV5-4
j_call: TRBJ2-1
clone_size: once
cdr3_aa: CASKAGLAGGPSYNEQFF
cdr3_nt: TGTGCCAGCAAGGCCGGACTAGCGGGAGGGCCGAGCTACAATGAGCAGTTCTTC

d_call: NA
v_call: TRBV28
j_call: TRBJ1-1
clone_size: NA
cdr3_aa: CASGRSGGLTEAFF
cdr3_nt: TGTGCCAGCGGCCGCTCGGGGGGACTCACTGAAGCTTTCTTT

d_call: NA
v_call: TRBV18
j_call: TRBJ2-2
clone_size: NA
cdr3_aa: CASSPPRAGNTGELFF
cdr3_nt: TGTGCCAGCTCACCACCGAGGGCGGGGAACACCGGGGAGCTGTTTTTT

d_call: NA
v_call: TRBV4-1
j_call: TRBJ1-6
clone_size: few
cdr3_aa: CASSQDWRASYNSPLHF
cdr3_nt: TGCGCCAGCAGCCAAGATTGGAGGGCATCCTATAATTCACCCCTCCACTTT

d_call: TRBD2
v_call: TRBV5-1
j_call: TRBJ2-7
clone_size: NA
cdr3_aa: CASRGLAGGNEQYF
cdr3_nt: TGCGCCAGCCGCGGTCTAGCGGGAGGAAACGAGCAGTACTTC

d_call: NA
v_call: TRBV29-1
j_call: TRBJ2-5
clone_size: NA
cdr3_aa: CSVEGFRESETQYF
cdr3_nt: TGCAGCGTTGAAGGGTTCAGGGAATCGGAGACCCAGTACTTC

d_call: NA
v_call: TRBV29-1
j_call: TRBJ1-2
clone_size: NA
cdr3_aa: CSVLDQGADYGYTF
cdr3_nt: TGCAGCGTTCTAGATCAAGGGGCTGACTATGGCTACACCTTC

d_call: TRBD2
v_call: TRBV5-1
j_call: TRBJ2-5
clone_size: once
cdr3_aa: CASSLFGGGEGQETQYF
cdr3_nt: TGCGCCAGCAGCTTGTTCGGCGGGGGAGAAGGTCAAGAGACCCAGTACTTC

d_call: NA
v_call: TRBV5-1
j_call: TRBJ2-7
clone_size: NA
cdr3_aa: CASSLGWGRDEQYF
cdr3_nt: TGCGCCAGCAGCTTGGGTTGGGGGCGTGACGAGCAGTACTTC

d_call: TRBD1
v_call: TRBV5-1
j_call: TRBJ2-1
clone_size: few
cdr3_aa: CASSVGQGAYNEQFF
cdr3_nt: TGCGCCAGCAGCGTCGGACAGGGGGCGTACAATGAGCAGTTCTTC

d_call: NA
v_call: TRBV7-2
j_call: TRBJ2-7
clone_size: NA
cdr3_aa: CASSLSSGDNEQYF
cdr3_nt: TGTGCCAGCAGCTTAAGTTCAGGGGACAACGAGCAGTACTTC

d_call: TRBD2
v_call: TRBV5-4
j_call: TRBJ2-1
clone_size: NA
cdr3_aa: CASSRRGLAGGPHNEQFF
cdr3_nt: TGTGCCAGCAGCCGTAGGGGACTAGCGGGAGGGCCCCACAATGAGCAGTTCTTC

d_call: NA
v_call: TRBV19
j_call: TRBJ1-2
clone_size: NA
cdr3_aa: CASSPAGAVDYGYTF
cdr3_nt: TGTGCCAGTAGTCCGGCGGGAGCCGTCGATTATGGCTACACCTTC

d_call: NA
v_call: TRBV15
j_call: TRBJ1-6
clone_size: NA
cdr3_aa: CATSRGKTRGTPLHF
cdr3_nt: TGTGCCACCAGCAGAGGTAAAACCCGAGGAACACCCCTCCACTTT

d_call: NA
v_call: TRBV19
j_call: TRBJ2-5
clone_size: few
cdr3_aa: CASSLQGGSSQYF
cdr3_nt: TGTGCCAGTAGTCTCCAGGGGGGATCGTCCCAGTACTTC

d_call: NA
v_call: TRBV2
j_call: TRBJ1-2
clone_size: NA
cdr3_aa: CASSESPGRRYGYTF
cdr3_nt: TGTGCCAGCAGTGAAAGTCCAGGGCGTCGCTATGGCTACACCTTC

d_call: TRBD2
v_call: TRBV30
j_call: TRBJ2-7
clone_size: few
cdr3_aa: CAWSPLAGVRYEQYF
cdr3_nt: TGTGCCTGGAGTCCCCTAGCGGGAGTTAGGTACGAGCAGTACTTC

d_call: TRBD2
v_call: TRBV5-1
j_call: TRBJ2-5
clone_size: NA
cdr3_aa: CASSLVTGGLEETQYF
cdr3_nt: TGCGCCAGCAGCTTGGTAACGGGGGGGTTGGAAGAGACCCAGTACTTC

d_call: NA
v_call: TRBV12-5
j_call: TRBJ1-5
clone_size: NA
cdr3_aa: CASGLSYQPQHF
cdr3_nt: TGTGCTAGTGGTCTGTCGTATCAGCCCCAGCATTTT

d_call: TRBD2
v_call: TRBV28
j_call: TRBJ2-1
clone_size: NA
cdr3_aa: CASSSGTSGHNEQFF
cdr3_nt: TGTGCCAGCAGTTCCGGGACTAGCGGACACAATGAGCAGTTCTTC

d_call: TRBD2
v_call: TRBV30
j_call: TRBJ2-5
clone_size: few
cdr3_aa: CAWGGLAGKTQYF
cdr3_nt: TGTGCCTGGGGGGGACTAGCAGGAAAGACCCAGTACTTC

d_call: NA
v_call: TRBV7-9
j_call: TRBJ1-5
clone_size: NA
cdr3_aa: CASSLSGGEPQHF
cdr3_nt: TGTGCCAGCAGTCTTTCGGGGGGCGAGCCCCAGCATTTT

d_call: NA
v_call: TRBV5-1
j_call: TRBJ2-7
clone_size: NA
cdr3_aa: CASSLGGPDYPSYEQYF
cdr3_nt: TGCGCCAGCAGCTTGGGGGGCCCGGACTACCCCTCCTACGAGCAGTACTTC

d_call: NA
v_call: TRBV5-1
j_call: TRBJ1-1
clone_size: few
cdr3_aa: CASSFSTEGTEAFF
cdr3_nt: TGCGCCAGCAGCTTTAGTACGGAGGGCACTGAAGCTTTCTTT

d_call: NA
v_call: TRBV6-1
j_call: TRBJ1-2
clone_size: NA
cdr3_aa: CASSEASPTGYGYTF
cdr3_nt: TGTGCCAGCAGTGAAGCGTCGCCCACGGGCTATGGCTACACCTTC

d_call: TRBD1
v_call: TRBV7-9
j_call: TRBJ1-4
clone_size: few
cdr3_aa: CASSFTGGEKLFF
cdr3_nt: TGTGCCAGCAGCTTCACAGGGGGTGAAAAACTGTTTTTT

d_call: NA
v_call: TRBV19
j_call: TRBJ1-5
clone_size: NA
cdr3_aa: CASSKQGFSNQPQHF
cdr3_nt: TGTGCCAGTAGTAAACAGGGATTTAGCAATCAGCCCCAGCATTTT

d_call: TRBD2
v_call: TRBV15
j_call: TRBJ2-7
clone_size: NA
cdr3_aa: CATSTGGRVYEQYF
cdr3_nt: TGTGCCACCAGCACTGGGGGGAGGGTGTACGAGCAGTACTTC

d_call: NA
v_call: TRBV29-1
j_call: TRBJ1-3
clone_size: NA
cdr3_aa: CSAWEGNTIYF
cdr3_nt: TGCAGCGCCTGGGAGGGAAACACCATATATTTT

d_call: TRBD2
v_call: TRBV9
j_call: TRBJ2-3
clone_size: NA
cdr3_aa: CASSVGRLYWSSGDTQYF
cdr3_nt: TGTGCCAGCAGCGTCGGACGACTATACTGGTCTAGCGGAGATACGCAGTATTTT

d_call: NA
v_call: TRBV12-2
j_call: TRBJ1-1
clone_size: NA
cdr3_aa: CASPGGEAFF
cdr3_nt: TGTGCAAGTCCCGGAGGTGAAGCTTTCTTT

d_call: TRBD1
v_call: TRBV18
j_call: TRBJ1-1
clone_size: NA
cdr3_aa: CASSPDRDTEAFF
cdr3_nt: TGTGCCAGCTCACCAGACAGGGACACTGAAGCTTTCTTT

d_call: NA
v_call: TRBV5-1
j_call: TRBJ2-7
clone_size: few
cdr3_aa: CASSSRDGSSYEQYF
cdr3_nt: TGCGCCAGCAGCTCTAGGGACGGGAGCTCCTACGAGCAGTACTTC

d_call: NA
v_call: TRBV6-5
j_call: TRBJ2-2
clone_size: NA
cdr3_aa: CASRRGGTGELFF
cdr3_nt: TGTGCCAGCAGACGGGGAGGAACCGGGGAGCTGTTTTTT

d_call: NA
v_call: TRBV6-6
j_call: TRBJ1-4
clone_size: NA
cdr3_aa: CASSRTRTANEKLFF
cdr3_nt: TGTGCCAGCAGCCGTACTAGGACGGCTAATGAAAAACTGTTTTTT

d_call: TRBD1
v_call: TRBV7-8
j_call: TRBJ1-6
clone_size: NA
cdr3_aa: CASSSSVRQGGSPLHF
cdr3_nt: TGTGCCAGCAGCTCTAGCGTGAGACAGGGGGGCTCACCCCTCCACTTT

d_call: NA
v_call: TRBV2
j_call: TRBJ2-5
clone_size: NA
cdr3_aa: CASSSQGRQETQYF
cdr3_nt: TGTGCCAGCAGTTCACAGGGTCGTCAGGAGACCCAGTACTTC

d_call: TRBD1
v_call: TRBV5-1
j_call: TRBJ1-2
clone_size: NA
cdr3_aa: CASSSGQGDGYTF
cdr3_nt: TGCGCCAGCAGCTCGGGACAGGGCGACGGCTACACCTTC

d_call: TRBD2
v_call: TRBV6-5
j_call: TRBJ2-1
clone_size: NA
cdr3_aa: CASSYLAGVGDNEQFF
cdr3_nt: TGTGCCAGCAGTTACCTAGCGGGAGTGGGGGACAATGAGCAGTTCTTC

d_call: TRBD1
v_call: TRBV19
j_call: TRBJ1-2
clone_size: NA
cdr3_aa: CASSRGQVPPAYGYTF
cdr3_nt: TGTGCCAGTAGTCGAGGACAGGTCCCTCCAGCTTATGGCTACACCTTC

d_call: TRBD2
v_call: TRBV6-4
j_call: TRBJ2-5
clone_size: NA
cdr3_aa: CASRREVGETQYF
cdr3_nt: TGTGCCAGCAGACGGGAGGTGGGGGAGACCCAGTACTTC

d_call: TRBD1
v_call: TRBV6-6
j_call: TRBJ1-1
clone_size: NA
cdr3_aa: CAIRKQGEGTEAFF
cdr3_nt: TGTGCCATCAGAAAACAGGGGGAGGGCACTGAAGCTTTCTTT

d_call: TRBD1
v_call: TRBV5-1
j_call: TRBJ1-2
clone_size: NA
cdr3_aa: CASSLGPTGQGYGYTF
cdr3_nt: TGCGCCAGCAGCTTGGGGCCTACGGGACAGGGGTATGGCTACACCTTC